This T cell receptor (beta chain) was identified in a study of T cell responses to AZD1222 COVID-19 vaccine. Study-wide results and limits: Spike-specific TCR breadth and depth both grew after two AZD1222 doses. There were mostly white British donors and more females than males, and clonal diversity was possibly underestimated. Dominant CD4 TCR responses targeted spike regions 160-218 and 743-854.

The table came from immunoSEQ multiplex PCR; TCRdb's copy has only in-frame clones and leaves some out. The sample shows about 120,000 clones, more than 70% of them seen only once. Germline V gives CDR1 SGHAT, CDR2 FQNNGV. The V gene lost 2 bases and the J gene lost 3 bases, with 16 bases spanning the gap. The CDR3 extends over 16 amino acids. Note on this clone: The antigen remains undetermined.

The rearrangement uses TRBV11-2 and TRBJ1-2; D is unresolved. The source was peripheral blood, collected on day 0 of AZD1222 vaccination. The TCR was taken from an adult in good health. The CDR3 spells CASSLNEVVTDYGYTF. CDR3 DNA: TGTGCCAGCAGCTTAAACGAGGTCGTCACCGACTATGGCTACACCTTC.